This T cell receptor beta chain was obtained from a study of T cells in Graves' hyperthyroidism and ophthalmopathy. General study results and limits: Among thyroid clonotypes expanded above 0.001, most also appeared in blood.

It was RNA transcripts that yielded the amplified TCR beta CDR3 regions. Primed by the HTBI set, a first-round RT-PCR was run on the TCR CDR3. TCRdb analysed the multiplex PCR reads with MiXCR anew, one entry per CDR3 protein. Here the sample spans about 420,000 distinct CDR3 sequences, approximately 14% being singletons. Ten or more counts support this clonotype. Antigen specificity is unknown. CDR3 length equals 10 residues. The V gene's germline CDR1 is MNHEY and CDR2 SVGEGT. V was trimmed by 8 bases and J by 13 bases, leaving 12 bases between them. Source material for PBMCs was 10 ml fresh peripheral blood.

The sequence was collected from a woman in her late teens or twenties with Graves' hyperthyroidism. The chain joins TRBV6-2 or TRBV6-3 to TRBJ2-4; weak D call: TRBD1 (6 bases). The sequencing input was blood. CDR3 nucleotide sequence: TGTGCCAGCTCAGGGGTCCCACAGTACTTC. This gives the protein CASSGVPQYF.